Following are 18 T cell receptor beta chains from one sample sequenced in a study of cytomegalovirus exposure and HLA in healthy donors. The PCR had 60 Vbeta and 13 Jbeta primers. Here immunoSEQ multiplex PCR was the method, and the copy in TCRdb shows in-frame clones only, minus some. The sample lists about 110,000 clones, 15% occurring once. Sequencing was performed on PBMCs. The source is a woman aged 18-29 years in good health and CMV-seronegative.

The gene calls are TRBV5-1 and TRBJ1-2, with D tentatively TRBD1 (5 bases). Germline V CDR1 and CDR2: SGHRS, YFSETQ. The CDR3 extends over 17 amino acids. Trimming cost V 1 base and J 4 bases, with 20 bases left between them. In DNA, the CDR3 is TGCGCCAGCAGCTTGTGGGGAGGGACCCCCGGAGGCTATGGCTACACCTTC. Its protein product is CASSLWGGTPGGYGYTF.

V gene TRBV5-6 combines with J gene TRBJ2-5; 16 bases agree with TRBD2. This CDR3 spans 16 amino acids. Trimming took 3 bases from V and 5 from J; bases not matched to a gene: 4. CDR1 SGHDT and CDR2 YYEEEE come from the germline V gene. Here the CDR3 DNA reads TGTGCCAGCAGCTGGGGACTAGCGGGGGGGCCGGAGACCCAGTACTTC. Translated: CASSWGLAGGPETQYF.

This clone was observed a handful of times. V is TRBV10-3 and J is TRBJ1-2; TRBD1 might be the D (6 bases). The germline gives CDR1 ENHRY, CDR2 SYGVKD. The V end was cut by 8 bases, the J end by 5 bases, with 21 bases between. The CDR3 runs to 15 residues. The CDR3 DNA reads TGTGCCATCCTAGCCGGGGGGCAGACGAATTATGGCTACACCTTC. It translates to CAILAGGQTNYGYTF.

This clone appeared a few times. The V and J genes are TRBV28 and TRBJ2-2; maybe TRBD2 (5 bases). With 6 bases removed from V and 5 bases from J, the gap between germline ends came to 10 bases. The CDR3 has 13 amino acids. From germline, CDR1 is MDHEN and CDR2 SYDVKM. CDR3 nucleotide sequence: TGTGCCAGCAGCTTGCCGGGGACCGGGGAGCTGTTTTTT. Translation gives CASSLPGTGELFF.

V and J are TRBV28 and TRBJ1-2, with 9 bases lining up with TRBD1. Germline assignment: CDR1 MDHEN and CDR2 SYDVKM. This CDR3 comprises 13 residues. The junction had 4 bases not matched to a gene; V was cut back by 6 bases and J by 5 bases. CDR3 region: CASRLQGAYGYTF. DNA for the CDR3: TGTGCCAGCAGATTACAGGGGGCGTATGGCTACACCTTC.

A few counts support this clone. This chain links TRBV5-1 with TRBJ2-1, with 9 bases identical to TRBD1. Germline V CDR1 and CDR2: SGHRS, YFSETQ. V shed 2 bases, J shed 7 bases, and the junction held 1 base outside the gene matches. The CDR3 length is 13 residues. The CDR3 here is CASSLGQGNEQFF. In nucleotides, the CDR3 is TGCGCCAGCAGCTTAGGACAGGGGAATGAGCAGTTCTTC.

In its sample, this clone was seen a few times. The chain couples TRBV5-1 to TRBJ1-6; possible D gene TRBD1, 6 bases. CDR3 length: 15 residues. V was pared by 0 bases and J by 10 bases, with 14 bases between. Germline-derived CDR1 and CDR2 are SGHRS and YFSETQ. CDR3 DNA: TGCGCCAGCAGCTTGGGTGGCAGGGGACGCTCACCCCTCCACTTT. It translates to CASSLGGRGRSPLHF.

This clone has more than one count but fewer than ten. CDR3 DNA: TGTGCCAGCAGTCCCAGGGCCAGCTCTGGAAACACCATATATTTT. This gives the protein CASSPRASSGNTIYF. The V call is TRBV6-5, the J call TRBJ1-3; possible D gene TRBD1, 5 bases. The CDR3 has 15 residues. Per germline, CDR1 MNHEY and CDR2 SVGAGI. Between the trimmed V and J ends, which lost 5 bases and 0 bases, there was a span of 11 bases.

About this clone itself: The sample has other DNA sequences that encode this CDR3 too. The CDR3 DNA is TGTGCCAGCAGTTATCGGGAGAATCAGCCCCAGCATTTT. As protein: CASSYRENQPQHF. The V and J genes are TRBV6-6 and TRBJ1-5; D unclear. The CDR3 spans 13 residues. CDR1 is MNHNY and CDR2 is SVGAGI in the germline V gene (reference sequence). The V and J ends lost 3 bases and 4 bases respectively, with 7 bases between them.

There are a few counts of this clone. This chain joins TRBV30 and TRBJ2-2, with 11 bases lining up with TRBD1. Unmatched junction bases numbered 6, after V lost 3 bases and J lost 9 bases. CDR3 length: 14 residues. Germline V lookup: CDR1 GTSNPN, CDR2 SVGIG (reference sequence). The CDR3: CAWRDRGLVRELFF. The CDR3 DNA follows: TGTGCCTGGAGGGACAGGGGGCTGGTTAGGGAGCTGTTTTTT. The entire variable domain, with the rest obtained from reference TRBV30 and TRBJ2-2, is as follows: SQTIHQWPATLVQPVGSPLSLECTVEGTSNPNLYWYRQAAGRGLQLLFYSVGIGQISSEVPQNLSASRPQDRQFILSSKKLLLSDSGFYLCAWRDRGLVRELFFGEGSRLTVL.

This clone came up a few times. The rearrangement links TRBV5-6 to TRBJ2-7; a possible D gene is TRBD1 (5 bases). V was shortened by 1 base and J by 3 bases, with 8 bases between the two germline ends. The CDR3 covers 13 residues. The germline CDR1 and CDR2 sequences are SGHDT and YYEEEE. CDR3 nucleotides: TGTGCCAGCAGCTTGCAGGGAAGCTACGAGCAGTACTTC. Its translation is CASSLQGSYEQYF.

A few counts support this clone. The chain uses TRBV9 and TRBJ2-5, with TRBD2 identical over 10 bases. CDR1 SGDLS and CDR2 YYNGEE come from the germline V gene. The junction had 3 bases not matched to a gene; V was cut back by 1 base and J by 3 bases. The CDR3 sequence is 15 residues long. In DNA, the CDR3 is TGTGCCAGCAGCGTATTCGGACTAGCGGAAGAGACCCAGTACTTC. Its protein is CASSVFGLAEETQYF.

This clone was observed a few times. The chain recombines TRBV19 with TRBJ2-7, with 10 bases fitting TRBD1. The germline CDR1 and CDR2 sequences are LNHDA and SQIVND (reference sequence). V trimming: 3 bases; J trimming: 4 bases; junction bases outside the gene matches: 6. CDR3 length: 15 amino acids. The CDR3 sequence: CASSITGTGEYEQYF. For the CDR3, the DNA is TGTGCCAGTAGTATCACCGGGACAGGGGAGTACGAGCAGTACTTC.

In this sample, this clone turned up a few times. V usage is TRBV29-1 and J usage is TRBJ1-1; 7 nucleotides agree with TRBD1. Germline CDR1 and CDR2: SQVTM and ANQGSEA. The ends lost 5 bases at V and 1 base at J; junction bases unmatched: 7. The CDR3 is made up of 14 amino acids. CDR3 in amino acids: CSVLTRTGNTEAFF. In nucleotides, the CDR3 is TGCAGCGTTCTAACTAGGACAGGGAACACTGAAGCTTTCTTT.

This clone has only a few counts. The chain uses TRBV15 and TRBJ2-3, with D possibly TRBD2 on 6 matching bases. The CDR3 loop spans 17 amino acids. Trimming cost V 1 base and J 5 bases, with 19 bases left between them. Germline V gives CDR1 LNHNV, CDR2 YYDKDF (reference sequence). CDR3 amino acids: CATSRGTSPTRGDTQYF. CDR3 DNA sequence: TGTGCCACCAGCAGAGGTACTAGCCCCACTAGGGGAGATACGCAGTATTTT.

This chain uses TRBV7-9 with TRBJ1-1; D gene uncertain. This CDR3 contains 12 residues. Germline CDR1 is SEHNR and CDR2 is FQNEAQ (reference sequence). V lost 5 bases to trimming and J lost 3 bases, with 7 bases between them. CDR3 sequence: CASSVRYTEAFF. The CDR3 DNA reads as TGTGCCAGCAGCGTCAGATACACTGAAGCTTTCTTT.

The chain recombines TRBV5-6 with TRBJ2-7, with a tentative D call TRBD1 (6 bases). Germline V gene data show CDR1 as SGHDT and CDR2 as YYEEEE. Trimming shortened V by 6 bases and J by 2 bases, and 15 bases separated the two germline ends. This CDR3 contains 14 residues. CDR3 nucleotide sequence: TGTGCCAGCAACCTCCCAGGGGACCCCTACGAGCAGTACTTC. The encoded protein is CASNLPGDPYEQYF. The full variable domain, completed using reference TRBV5-6 and TRBJ2-7, is DAGVTQSPTHLIKTRGQQVTLRCSPKSGHDTVSWYQQALGQGPQFIFQYYEEEERQRGNFPDRFSGHQFPNYSSELNVNALLLGDSALYLCASNLPGDPYEQYFGPGTRLTVT.

The rearrangement links TRBV28 to TRBJ2-7; D is possibly TRBD1 (6 bases). This CDR3 is 13 amino acids long. V was pared by 7 bases and J by 5 bases, with 15 bases between. Germline V gives CDR1 MDHEN, CDR2 SYDVKM. The CDR3: CASTEQGPHEQYF. CDR3 bases: TGTGCCAGCACGGAACAGGGCCCCCACGAGCAGTACTTC.